The 25 T cell receptor beta chains reported below all come from one sample, sequenced in a study of identical twins. TCRdb independently ran MiXCR on the 5' RACE reads; one entry per CDR3 protein. Of some 570,000 distinct CDR3 sequences in the sample, 20% to 25% are singletons; the top ten hold around 0.47%. Another study also made use of these data, one on yellow fever vaccine responses in identical twins.

What was sequenced was CD4+ T cells sorted from blood. The receptors were sampled from a woman aged 18 to 35 in good health.

This clonotype has just a few counts. The rearrangement joins TRBV12-3 or TRBV12-4 to TRBJ2-1; a weak D match, TRBD2 (7 bases). V was pared by 7 bases and J by 5 bases, with 18 bases between. The length of the CDR3 is 15 residues. CDR3 protein: CASIPQGGVNNEQFF. CDR3 DNA sequence: TGTGCCAGCATCCCACAGGGAGGGGTAAACAATGAGCAGTTCTTC.

This chain uses TRBV5-1 with TRBJ1-6, with 8 positions matching TRBD1. Germline lookup yields CDR1 SGHRS and CDR2 YFSETQ. This CDR3 comprises 19 residues. After removal of 4 bases from V and 2 bases from J, the junction contained 14 bases not matched to a gene. CDR3 sequence: CASSTLGQGSSAYNSPLHF. CDR3 in DNA: TGCGCCAGCAGCACCCTCGGACAGGGATCGAGCGCCTATAATTCACCCCTCCACTTT.

The table lists this clonotype with many counts. This chain links TRBV12-3 or TRBV12-4 with TRBJ1-1, with a possible D match to TRBD1 (6 bases). The CDR3 length is 15 residues. The V end lost 7 bases, the J end lost 6 bases, and 21 bases lay between the germline ends. The CDR3 DNA sequence: TGTGCCAGCAATACCTACGGGGGGGCGGGAGCTGAAGCTTTCTTT. Translating gives CASNTYGGAGAEAFF.

The chain employs TRBV6-1 and TRBJ2-1, with D tentatively TRBD1 (5 bases). V was pared by 3 bases and J by 13 bases, with 19 bases between. The CDR3 has 14 residues. Germline V gives CDR1 MNHNS, CDR2 SASEGT. The CDR3 bases are TGTGCCAGCAGTGATTGGAGTGGCAGGGCATCCCAGTTCTTC. Protein: CASSDWSGRASQFF.

The chain carries TRBV29-1 and TRBJ2-7; D is unresolved. Germline CDR1 and CDR2: SQVTM and ANQGSEA. The V gene lost 4 bases and the J gene lost 1 base, with 17 bases spanning the gap. The CDR3 is made up of 15 amino acids. CDR3 sequence: CSVVSSPLVSYEQYF. The CDR3, as DNA: TGCAGCGTTGTATCTTCCCCTTTAGTTTCCTACGAGCAGTACTTC.

CDR3 protein: CASSLDRGGNIQYF. CDR3 DNA sequence: TGTGCCAGCAGCTTAGATCGTGGCGGGAACATTCAGTACTTC. The chain is built from TRBV11-2 and TRBJ2-4; maybe TRBD2 (5 bases). The CDR3 sequence is 14 residues long. Germline-derived CDR1 and CDR2 are SGHAT and FQNNGV. Trimming took 0 bases from V and 7 from J, leaving 10 bases between them.

The rearrangement joins TRBV20-1 to TRBJ2-7, with 10 bases aligning to TRBD2. CDR3 length equals 14 residues. Germline V gene lookup returns CDR1 DFQATT and CDR2 SNEGSKA (reference sequence). V shed 0 bases, J shed 7 bases, and the junction held 6 bases outside the gene matches. The chain's CDR3 is CSARDPSGSREQYF. The DNA of the CDR3 is TGCAGTGCTAGAGATCCTAGCGGGAGTCGTGAGCAGTACTTC.

This clonotype has just a few counts. The V and J genes are TRBV5-1 and TRBJ2-1; D call uncertain. The length of the CDR3 is 12 residues. Trimming took 4 bases from V and 8 from J, leaving 10 bases between them. Germline V gene data show CDR1 as SGHRS and CDR2 as YFSETQ. The CDR3: CASSKPGYEQFF. Here the CDR3 DNA reads TGCGCCAGCAGCAAGCCCGGCTATGAGCAGTTCTTC.

The V call is TRBV20-1, the J call TRBJ2-1, with TRBD2 matching 8 bases. Germline V gene lookup returns CDR1 DFQATT and CDR2 SNEGSKA (reference sequence). After removal of 2 bases from V and 1 base from J, the junction contained 10 bases not matched to a gene. The CDR3 contains 17 residues. CDR3 region: CSARRSGTSVSYNEQFF. CDR3 sequence (DNA): TGCAGTGCTAGACGCTCCGGGACTAGTGTTTCCTACAATGAGCAGTTCTTC.

V and J are TRBV11-2 and TRBJ2-7; 14 positions agree with TRBD2. CDR3 length: 16 amino acids. Germline CDR1 reads SGHAT; CDR2 reads FQNNGV. The trim removed 5 bases at V and 4 bases at J, leaving 7 bases unmatched. CDR3 nucleotides: TGTGCCAGCAGCCCGGGACTAGCGGGAGTCTTGTACGAGCAGTACTTC. Protein sequence: CASSPGLAGVLYEQYF. Together with reference TRBV11-2 and TRBJ2-7, the CDR3 gives the full variable domain: EAGVAQSPRYKIIEKRQSVAFWCNPISGHATLYWYQQILGQGPKLLIQFQNNGVVDDSQLPKDRFSAERLKGVDSTLKIQPAKLEDSAVYLCASSPGLAGVLYEQYFGPGTRLTVT.

This chain connects TRBV5-1 to TRBJ1-1; 10 nucleotides agree with TRBD1. The germline V gene encodes CDR1 SGHRS and CDR2 YFSETQ. This CDR3 is 16 amino acids long. With V trimmed by 4 bases and J by 1 base, 7 bases remained unmatched. The chain's CDR3 is CASSLGQGGANTEAFF. The CDR3 nucleotides read TGCGCCAGCAGCCTTGGACAGGGGGGCGCGAACACTGAAGCTTTCTTT.

V gene TRBV2 combines with J gene TRBJ2-5; 8 bases agree with TRBD2. Looked up from germline, CDR1 is SNHLY and CDR2 is FYNNEI. V shed 8 bases and J 2 bases; nucleotides not matched to a gene: 4. The CDR3 runs to 13 residues. CDR3 region: CASGASGQETQYF. DNA of the CDR3: TGTGCCAGCGGAGCTAGCGGGCAAGAGACCCAGTACTTC.

The CDR3 sequence: CASREGAGGVGELFF. The DNA of the CDR3 is TGCGCCAGCAGAGAGGGGGCAGGGGGCGTCGGGGAGCTGTTTTTT. The rearrangement joins TRBV5-1 to TRBJ2-2; 8 bases match TRBD1. V shed 5 bases and J 7 bases; nucleotides not matched to a gene: 10. CDR1 is SGHRS, CDR2 YFSETQ, per germline. The CDR3 is 15 amino acids.

V and J are TRBV7-9 and TRBJ2-7; D is unresolved. The V end lost 3 bases, the J end lost 7 bases, and 7 bases lay between the germline ends. The CDR3 has 11 residues. Germline values: CDR1 SEHNR, CDR2 FQNEAQ (reference sequence). Here the CDR3 DNA reads TGTGCCAGCAGCTTTGCTACTGAGCAGTACTTC. Its translation is CASSFATEQYF. Supplemented by reference TRBV7-9 and TRBJ2-7, the full variable domain reads DTGVSQNPRHKITKRGQNVTFRCDPISEHNRLYWYRQTLGQGPEFLTYFQNEAQLEKSRLLSDRFSAERPKGSFSTLEIQRTEQGDSAMYLCASSFATEQYFGPGTRLTVT.

The chain links TRBV10-3 to TRBJ2-7; 7 bases fit TRBD1. V lost 11 bases, J lost 2 bases, and 6 bases stayed unmatched. The CDR3 spans 12 residues. Germline V gene data show CDR1 as ENHRY and CDR2 as SYGVKD. The CDR3 coding sequence is TGTGCCGAGGGGGACAGCCCCTACGAGCAGTACTTC. It codes for CAEGDSPYEQYF.

DNA of the CDR3: TGCAGTGCTAGGGGAGGACAGTTTGCCTACAATGAGCAGTTCTTC. Its protein is CSARGGQFAYNEQFF. The rearrangement uses TRBV20-1 and TRBJ2-1; D possibly uses TRBD1 or TRBD2 (6 bases each). This CDR3 has 15 residues. Germline V gene sequence: CDR1 DFQATT, CDR2 SNEGSKA (reference sequence). The V and J ends lost 3 bases and 2 bases respectively, with 14 bases between them.

The V and J genes are TRBV5-1 and TRBJ2-5; no definite D call. The germline V and J ends were trimmed by 4 bases and 0 bases, with 16 bases remaining between them. Germline V lookup: CDR1 SGHRS, CDR2 YFSETQ. CDR3 length: 16 amino acids. The CDR3 DNA reads TGCGCCAGCAGCCCCTCCCACCGTAGCAACCAAGAGACCCAGTACTTC. This translates into CASSPSHRSNQETQYF.

The rearrangement joins TRBV2 to TRBJ2-7; 10 nucleotides match TRBD2. The CDR3 contains 14 residues. After removal of 7 bases from V and 6 bases from J, the junction contained 9 bases not matched to a gene. Germline V CDR1 and CDR2: SNHLY, FYNNEI. The DNA for the CDR3 is TGTGCCAGCACCCCTCTAGCGGGAGTGAGCGAGCAGTACTTC. Translating gives CASTPLAGVSEQYF.

This clonotype was counted a few times. This chain uses TRBV12-3 or TRBV12-4 with TRBJ2-2; 7 bases are shared with TRBD1. CDR3 length: 15 residues. With 3 bases clipped from V and 4 bases from J, the junction kept 5 bases outside the gene matches. CDR3 in amino acids: CASSLRGLGTGELFF. The CDR3 DNA is TGTGCCAGCAGTTTGAGGGGGCTAGGCACCGGGGAGCTGTTTTTT.

The sample holds many counts of this clonotype. The V and J genes are TRBV12-3 or TRBV12-4 and TRBJ2-1; D is perhaps TRBD1 or TRBD2 (6 bases each). CDR3 length equals 17 residues. The ends were cut back, 4 bases at V and 5 bases at J, with 21 bases in the middle. CDR3 protein: CASSYNSLGGTHNEQFF. The CDR3 DNA reads TGTGCCAGCAGTTACAATAGCCTGGGGGGCACGCACAATGAGCAGTTCTTC.

This chain connects TRBV11-1 to TRBJ2-3; 12 bases agree with TRBD2. Per germline, CDR1 SGHAT and CDR2 FQDESV (reference sequence). Trimming at V came to 5 bases and at J to 1 base, leaving 10 bases not matched to a gene. The CDR3 extends over 18 amino acids. CDR3 region: CASSIPPGLAGRTDTQYF. The CDR3 DNA is TGTGCCAGCAGCATACCTCCGGGACTAGCGGGCCGCACAGATACGCAGTATTTT.

This clonotype was seen only once. The chain couples TRBV14 to TRBJ2-3; TRBD1 aligns across 9 bases. The CDR3 covers 17 residues. V lost 2 bases, J lost 0 bases, and 6 bases stayed unmatched. Germline assignment: CDR1 SGHDN and CDR2 FVKESK. Here the CDR3 DNA reads TGTGCCAGCAGCCAAACCGGGACAGGGCCTAGCACAGATACGCAGTATTTT. Encoded protein: CASSQTGTGPSTDTQYF.

This clonotype has a handful of counts. J is TRBJ1-2 and V is TRBV7-9, with a tentative D call TRBD1 (5 bases). CDR3 length equals 16 residues. Trimming stripped 4 bases from V and 0 bases from J, with 15 bases between. The germline CDR1 and CDR2 sequences are SEHNR and FQNEAQ (reference sequence). CDR3 amino acids: CASSSGTQASNYGYTF. In DNA form, the CDR3 reads TGTGCCAGCAGCTCCGGGACTCAAGCCTCTAACTATGGCTACACCTTC.

The CDR3 DNA follows: TGTGCCAGCAGTGAATACGGTGCTCAGGGCCCGAGGACTGAAGCTTTCTTT. Its protein product is CASSEYGAQGPRTEAFF. V usage is TRBV25-1 and J usage is TRBJ1-1, with D perhaps TRBD1 (5 bases). Looked up from germline, CDR1 is MGHDK and CDR2 is SYGVNS. The CDR3 has 17 residues. The ends were cut back, 0 bases at V and 5 bases at J, with 19 bases in the middle.

The table lists this clonotype with a few counts. The chain is built from TRBV7-8 and TRBJ2-1; 7 nucleotides match TRBD2. J lost 0 bases, V lost 1 base, and 9 bases had no gene match. The germline V gene encodes CDR1 SGHVS and CDR2 FQNEAQ. The CDR3 is 18 residues long. The DNA for the CDR3 is TGTGCCAGCAGCTTAGACTCCCTAGCGGTAAGCTCCTACAATGAGCAGTTCTTC. Translating it yields CASSLDSLAVSSYNEQFF.